Following are 8 T cell receptor beta chains from one sample sequenced in a study of blood T cells in healthy people across ages. A second about 6 to 12 cycle PCR used barcoded and J-beta primers. TCRdb re-derived calls from the 5' RACE reads in MiXCR, one entry per CDR3 protein. The repertoire has hundreds of thousands of distinct CDR3 sequences, over 40% of them found once; the top ten carry around an eighth. Sequencing input: blood. These receptor sequences come from a woman aged 80 or over in good health.

As for this clonotype: The germline gene is not matched at one end of the junction; a read error may be the cause. DNA of the CDR3: TGTGCCAGCGCACCCGGACAGGCCTACGAGCAGTACTTC. This codes for CASAPGQAYEQYF. This sequence joins TRBV18 and TRBJ2-7; TRBD1 aligns across 7 bases. The CDR3 loop spans 13 amino acids. Germline lookup yields CDR1 KGHSH and CDR2 LQKENI.

The J gene is TRBJ2-7, the V gene TRBV30; no reliable D call. V was clipped by 7 bases and J by 5 bases, with 21 bases between them. CDR1 is GTSNPN and CDR2 is SVGIG in the germline V gene (reference sequence). The CDR3 is 14 amino acids. CDR3 region: CALQTAGSVHEQYF. In nucleotides, the CDR3 is TGTGCCTTACAGACGGCCGGCTCCGTCCACGAGCAGTACTTC.

This clonotype was seen at least ten times. V and J are TRBV6-6 and TRBJ2-3; D unresolved. In germline, CDR1 is MNHNY, CDR2 SVGAGI (reference sequence). CDR3 length: 16 residues. V was shortened by 0 bases and J by 4 bases, with 14 bases between the two germline ends. The CDR3 sequence is CASSYSKSHPPDTQYF. The CDR3 bases are TGTGCCAGCAGTTACTCGAAGTCCCACCCGCCAGATACGCAGTATTTT.

The chain combines TRBV6-6 with TRBJ2-7, with D unresolved. The CDR3 is 13 residues long. The germline V gene encodes CDR1 MNHNY and CDR2 SVGAGI (reference sequence). V was cut by 8 bases and J by 0 bases, with 11 bases left in between. The CDR3 DNA sequence: TGTGCCAGCTCGCGCGAAACCTCCTACGAGCAGTACTTC. Translating gives CASSRETSYEQYF.

This clonotype was seen once. A read error may be the cause here, since a much bigger clone is one base away. CDR3 in DNA: TGTGCCAACAGCAACCCACAGATTCCCCAAGAGACCCAGTACTTC. It yields the protein CANSNPQIPQETQYF. V is TRBV10-3 and J is TRBJ2-5; D gene ambiguous. Trimming removed 10 bases at V and 1 base at J, with 19 bases between. The V gene's germline CDR1 is ENHRY and CDR2 SYGVKD. CDR3 length: 15 amino acids.

The genes are TRBV6-5 and TRBJ2-2; 7 bases map to TRBD2. CDR1 is MNHEY, CDR2 SVGAGI, per germline. V lost 2 bases, J lost 3 bases, and 6 bases stayed unmatched. This CDR3 has 16 residues. The DNA of the CDR3 is TGTGCCAGCAGTTACAGAGCGGGACTCGACACCGGGGAGCTGTTTTTT. Its translation: CASSYRAGLDTGELFF.

This clonotype was seen many times. The CDR3 nucleotides read TGTGCCAGCAGCCAAGGGCATAACACTGAAGCTTTCTTT. It is translated as CASSQGHNTEAFF. This sequence joins TRBV3-1 and TRBJ1-1; no clear D. The CDR3 extends over 13 amino acids. The V end lost 1 base, the J end lost 2 bases, and 5 bases lay between the germline ends. CDR1 and CDR2 (germline): LGHDT, YNNKEL (reference sequence).

This clonotype was seen at least ten times. CDR3 protein: CASSLTGTRGNEQFF. The CDR3 nucleotides read TGCGCCAGCAGCTTAACCGGGACCCGCGGTAATGAGCAGTTCTTC. The V and J genes are TRBV5-1 and TRBJ2-1; D could derive from TRBD1 or TRBD2 (5 bases each). Trimming removed 2 bases from V and 7 bases from J, with 16 bases in between. CDR1 and CDR2 from the germline V gene are SGHRS and YFSETQ. The CDR3 runs 15 residues.